These T cell receptor beta chains were read from a single sample in a study of blood T cell repertoires in COVID-19. Using immunoSEQ multiplex PCR, the repertoire was profiled, and TCRdb retains in-frame clones only, with some absent. The sample comprises approximately 170,000 clones, around four fifths of which are singletons, and roughly 19% rests with the top ten. Sequencing was carried out using peripheral blood. The receptor source for this set is a woman between 65 and 79 years old who had recovered from COVID-19. The CDR3 runs from the conserved cysteine through the conserved F or W. Fields, in order: D gene, J gene, clone size, V gene, CDR3 protein, CDR3 DNA. D genes are given only for firm matches. Clone size, where shown, is once, few, many, or a class for clones that have expanded.

D gene: NA
J gene: TRBJ1-2
clone size: NA
V gene: TRBV5-1
CDR3 protein: CASSLRGGGYTF
CDR3 DNA: TGCGCCAGCAGCTTAAGGGGAGGCGGCTACACCTTC

D gene: NA
J gene: TRBJ1-2
clone size: few
V gene: TRBV19
CDR3 protein: CASRLRQNYGYTF
CDR3 DNA: TGTGCCAGTAGACTCAGGCAGAACTATGGCTACACCTTC

D gene: NA
J gene: TRBJ1-1
clone size: NA
V gene: TRBV6-5
CDR3 protein: CASRQKLMNTEAFF
CDR3 DNA: TGTGCCAGCAGACAGAAACTTATGAACACTGAAGCTTTCTTT

D gene: NA
J gene: TRBJ2-7
clone size: NA
V gene: TRBV7-3
CDR3 protein: CASSSGVLSEQYF
CDR3 DNA: TGTGCCAGCAGCTCCGGGGTCCTGAGCGAGCAGTACTTC

D gene: TRBD2
J gene: TRBJ2-5
clone size: NA
V gene: TRBV6-5
CDR3 protein: CASSYSASGMRETRYF
CDR3 DNA: TGTGCCAGCAGTTACTCGGCTAGCGGGATGAGAGAGACCCGGTACTTC

D gene: NA
J gene: TRBJ2-6
clone size: NA
V gene: TRBV20-1
CDR3 protein: CSASGGNSGANVLTF
CDR3 DNA: TGCAGTGCTAGTGGGGGCAACTCTGGGGCCAACGTCCTGACTTTC

D gene: TRBD2
J gene: TRBJ2-5
clone size: NA
V gene: TRBV30
CDR3 protein: CAWSVAGGFKETQYF
CDR3 DNA: TGTGCCTGGAGTGTAGCGGGGGGCTTCAAGGAGACCCAGTACTTC

D gene: TRBD2
J gene: TRBJ2-5
clone size: NA
V gene: TRBV7-3
CDR3 protein: CASSLLAGRGETQYF
CDR3 DNA: TGTGCCAGCAGCTTACTAGCGGGCCGGGGGGAGACCCAGTACTTC

D gene: NA
J gene: TRBJ1-1
clone size: NA
V gene: TRBV5-1
CDR3 protein: CASRPGVGLDTEAFF
CDR3 DNA: TGCGCCAGCAGGCCGGGTGTGGGGCTCGACACTGAAGCTTTCTTT

D gene: NA
J gene: TRBJ1-4
clone size: NA
V gene: TRBV25-1
CDR3 protein: CASRRGGSEKLFF
CDR3 DNA: TGTGCCAGCAGGCGGGGGGGGAGTGAAAAACTGTTTTTT

D gene: NA
J gene: TRBJ1-6
clone size: NA
V gene: TRBV5-6
CDR3 protein: CASSRDLAGRNSPLHF
CDR3 DNA: TGTGCCAGCAGCCGTGACCTGGCAGGCCGGAATTCACCCCTCCACTTT

D gene: TRBD1
J gene: TRBJ2-2
clone size: NA
V gene: TRBV5-4
CDR3 protein: CASSPPAGTGGSGTGELFF
CDR3 DNA: TGTGCCAGCAGCCCCCCGGCCGGGACAGGGGGTTCTGGCACCGGGGAGCTGTTTTTT

D gene: TRBD1
J gene: TRBJ2-7
clone size: NA
V gene: TRBV5-4
CDR3 protein: CASSFWDRAPYEQYF
CDR3 DNA: TGTGCCAGCAGCTTCTGGGACAGGGCCCCCTACGAGCAGTACTTC

D gene: TRBD1
J gene: TRBJ1-6
clone size: NA
V gene: TRBV5-1
CDR3 protein: CASSPGTGLNNSPLHF
CDR3 DNA: TGCGCCAGCAGCCCCGGGACAGGGCTTAATAATTCACCCCTCCACTTT

D gene: NA
J gene: TRBJ1-3
clone size: NA
V gene: TRBV5-5
CDR3 protein: CASRFRAGNTIYF
CDR3 DNA: TGTGCCAGCAGATTCCGGGCTGGAAACACCATATATTTT

D gene: NA
J gene: TRBJ1-1
clone size: NA
V gene: TRBV10-3
CDR3 protein: CAVGQANTEAFF
CDR3 DNA: TGTGCCGTGGGGCAGGCGAACACTGAAGCTTTCTTT

D gene: TRBD1
J gene: TRBJ1-2
clone size: NA
V gene: TRBV4-1
CDR3 protein: CASSQGPQTGVYGYTF
CDR3 DNA: TGCGCCAGCAGCCAAGGTCCCCAAACAGGGGTCTATGGCTACACCTTC

D gene: NA
J gene: TRBJ1-5
clone size: NA
V gene: TRBV7-2
CDR3 protein: CASSLVSLQPQHF
CDR3 DNA: TGTGCCAGCAGCTTAGTATCCCTCCAGCCCCAGCATTTT

D gene: NA
J gene: TRBJ2-3
clone size: NA
V gene: TRBV5-6
CDR3 protein: CASSGATQYF
CDR3 DNA: TGTGCCAGCAGCGGGGCTACGCAGTATTTT

D gene: NA
J gene: TRBJ1-1
clone size: NA
V gene: TRBV7-2
CDR3 protein: CASSPTTGPEAFF
CDR3 DNA: TGTGCCAGCAGCCCCACTACAGGGCCTGAAGCTTTCTTT

D gene: NA
J gene: TRBJ2-3
clone size: NA
V gene: TRBV5-1
CDR3 protein: CASSLAGDTDTQYF
CDR3 DNA: TGCGCCAGCAGCTTGGCGGGGGACACAGATACGCAGTATTTT

D gene: NA
J gene: TRBJ1-5
clone size: NA
V gene: TRBV6-2/TRBV6-3
CDR3 protein: CASSPRGAVSQPQHF
CDR3 DNA: TGTGCCAGCAGCCCCCGTGGGGCTGTGAGTCAGCCCCAGCATTTT

D gene: NA
J gene: TRBJ2-2
clone size: NA
V gene: TRBV7-9
CDR3 protein: CASSLNQGTGELFF
CDR3 DNA: TGTGCCAGCAGCTTAAACCAGGGGACCGGGGAGCTGTTTTTT

D gene: TRBD1
J gene: TRBJ2-2
clone size: few
V gene: TRBV6-2/TRBV6-3
CDR3 protein: CASSHADRGGPRTGELFF
CDR3 DNA: TGTGCCAGCAGTCACGCGGACAGGGGGGGACCCCGCACCGGGGAGCTGTTTTTT

D gene: TRBD1
J gene: TRBJ2-2
clone size: NA
V gene: TRBV19
CDR3 protein: CARKPQGTTNTGELFF
CDR3 DNA: TGTGCCAGAAAGCCACAGGGGACCACGAACACCGGGGAGCTGTTTTTT

D gene: NA
J gene: TRBJ2-4
clone size: NA
V gene: TRBV15
CDR3 protein: CATGMIAENIQYF
CDR3 DNA: TGTGCCACCGGGATGATAGCGGAGAACATTCAGTACTTC

D gene: TRBD2
J gene: TRBJ2-1
clone size: NA
V gene: TRBV28
CDR3 protein: CAIRGRAYNEQFF
CDR3 DNA: TGTGCCATCCGCGGGAGGGCTTACAATGAGCAGTTCTTC

D gene: TRBD2
J gene: TRBJ2-5
clone size: few
V gene: TRBV7-2
CDR3 protein: CASSLGLADLETQYF
CDR3 DNA: TGTGCCAGCAGCTTAGGGCTAGCGGACCTCGAGACCCAGTACTTC

D gene: TRBD1
J gene: TRBJ1-2
clone size: NA
V gene: TRBV18
CDR3 protein: CASSPTGVEGYTF
CDR3 DNA: TGTGCCAGCTCACCCACAGGGGTTGAAGGCTACACCTTC